The present entry profiles one T cell receptor (beta chain) with its context. Its antigen is unknown. This specimen belongs to a study of OX40 agonist ivuxolimab in advanced cancers. Study-wide background: The group had a mean age of 60 years, ranged from about 23 to 85, and was around 82% male. Three partial responders included one hepatocellular carcinoma patient and two cutaneous melanoma patients.

Produced via immunoSEQ multiplex PCR; TCRdb's table is partial and in-frame only. There are more than 20,000 clones in the sample; 75% to 85% occur only once, and around a fifth lies in the top ten. V was pared by 4 bases and J by 0 bases, with 1 base of the junction left unmatched. The germline V gene encodes CDR1 SGHDT and CDR2 YYEEEE. This CDR3 has 15 residues. Study-wide points: Partial responders at 0.1-3.0 mg/kg had among the lowest clonal expansion. Low normalized T-cell clonal expansion also characterized some of the nonresponders.

The TCR originated in an adult with an advanced solid tumor such as melanoma, head and neck, liver or kidney cancer. The V call is TRBV5-6, the J call TRBJ1-5; 10 nucleotides agree with TRBD1. This specimen consisted of CD4+ or CD8+ T cells sorted from blood, obtained in a trial of the OX40 agonist ivuxolimab. CDR3 sequence reads: CASSRTGGSNQPQHF. DNA for the CDR3: TGTGCCAGCAGCCGGACAGGGGGTAGCAATCAGCCCCAGCATTTT.